This entry is about one T cell receptor (beta chain). The sample is drawn from a study of T cell changes during pregnancy in multiple sclerosis. Sequencing was performed with immunoSEQ multiplex PCR; in TCRdb, only in-frame clones are kept and a portion is missing. The sample yields about 52,000 clones, roughly 92% seen once. Germline V gene lookup returns CDR1 SQVTM and CDR2 ANQGSEA. CDR3 length equals 12 residues. Trimming cost V 4 bases and J 4 bases, with 10 bases left between them. The sequences come from CD4+ T cells from peripheral blood mononuclear cells, collected in the third trimester of pregnancy. The source is a female donor with multiple sclerosis, enrolled in a pregnancy study. The chain recombines TRBV29-1 with TRBJ1-2, with a weak D call TRBD1 (5 bases). This CDR3 is CSVGTQLYGYTF. The CDR3, as DNA: TGCAGCGTTGGGACACAACTCTATGGCTACACCTTC.